This paragraph reports one T cell receptor beta chain. Its antigen remains unidentified. None of the patients had undergone any treatment ahead of thyroid surgery. The entry originates in a study of metastatic and nonmetastatic thyroid tumors. On the study more broadly: The comparison covered peripheral blood and tumor or nodule tissue in malignant and benign thyroid patients. Study results and limitations: A significant increase in TCR beta diversity was reportedly seen in malignant thyroid tumors relative to benign nodules, in blood and tumor.

Authors' processing steps: The authors used CDR3 differences across clinicopathological groups to build a distant-metastasis classifier for papillary thyroid cancer. TCRdb re-called the PCR reads with MiXCR. In this record, the V and J calls reflect TCRdb's handling and not the investigators' own analysis. The table records 20,000 to 25,000 clones, more than 30% of them present only once. Germline-derived CDR1 and CDR2 are SGDLS and YYNGEE. CDR3 length: 13 residues. Trimming stripped 0 bases from V and 0 bases from J, with 3 bases between. This clonotype was sampled from a male donor with papillary thyroid cancer or a benign thyroid nodule (not recorded which). Some clones in this sample may be carry-over from other donors' samples. The rearrangement joins TRBV9 to TRBJ1-1, with unresolved D. Sequenced input: blood. Here the CDR3 DNA reads TGTGCCAGCAGCGTAGCACTGAACACTGAAGCTTTCTTT. Its translation: CASSVALNTEAFF.